This T cell receptor beta chain was documented in a study of blood T cells in healthy people across ages. Combining a sample-barcoded 5' primer with a J-beta primer mix, a second PCR ran for about 6 to 11 cycles. Every cDNA molecule bore a tag from a template-switch adaptor containing 12 random nucleotides. TCRdb re-called the 5' RACE reads with MiXCR, one entry per CDR3 protein. The sample lists some 1 million distinct CDR3 sequences; 45% were seen once. The CDR3 is made up of 12 amino acids. Per germline, CDR1 MNHEY and CDR2 SMNVEV (reference sequence). Trimming took off 8 bases at V and 5 bases at J, with 13 bases between the two ends. Whole-study results and caveats: There was a strong correlation between TCR beta diversity and naive T cell percentage. It was the long-lived donors that had more naive CD4+ cells and higher diversity than aged donors. Possibly confounding the expanded clonotype changes was the fact that donor CMV status was unknown.

This clonotype was detected a few times. The antigen remains unidentified. The receptor was isolated from a woman in her sixties or seventies in good health. Material: blood. The genes are TRBV27 and TRBJ2-7, with a weak D call TRBD2 (6 bases). This chain's CDR3 is CASGAGPHEQYF. Written as DNA, the CDR3 is TGTGCCAGCGGCGCGGGACCACACGAGCAGTACTTC.